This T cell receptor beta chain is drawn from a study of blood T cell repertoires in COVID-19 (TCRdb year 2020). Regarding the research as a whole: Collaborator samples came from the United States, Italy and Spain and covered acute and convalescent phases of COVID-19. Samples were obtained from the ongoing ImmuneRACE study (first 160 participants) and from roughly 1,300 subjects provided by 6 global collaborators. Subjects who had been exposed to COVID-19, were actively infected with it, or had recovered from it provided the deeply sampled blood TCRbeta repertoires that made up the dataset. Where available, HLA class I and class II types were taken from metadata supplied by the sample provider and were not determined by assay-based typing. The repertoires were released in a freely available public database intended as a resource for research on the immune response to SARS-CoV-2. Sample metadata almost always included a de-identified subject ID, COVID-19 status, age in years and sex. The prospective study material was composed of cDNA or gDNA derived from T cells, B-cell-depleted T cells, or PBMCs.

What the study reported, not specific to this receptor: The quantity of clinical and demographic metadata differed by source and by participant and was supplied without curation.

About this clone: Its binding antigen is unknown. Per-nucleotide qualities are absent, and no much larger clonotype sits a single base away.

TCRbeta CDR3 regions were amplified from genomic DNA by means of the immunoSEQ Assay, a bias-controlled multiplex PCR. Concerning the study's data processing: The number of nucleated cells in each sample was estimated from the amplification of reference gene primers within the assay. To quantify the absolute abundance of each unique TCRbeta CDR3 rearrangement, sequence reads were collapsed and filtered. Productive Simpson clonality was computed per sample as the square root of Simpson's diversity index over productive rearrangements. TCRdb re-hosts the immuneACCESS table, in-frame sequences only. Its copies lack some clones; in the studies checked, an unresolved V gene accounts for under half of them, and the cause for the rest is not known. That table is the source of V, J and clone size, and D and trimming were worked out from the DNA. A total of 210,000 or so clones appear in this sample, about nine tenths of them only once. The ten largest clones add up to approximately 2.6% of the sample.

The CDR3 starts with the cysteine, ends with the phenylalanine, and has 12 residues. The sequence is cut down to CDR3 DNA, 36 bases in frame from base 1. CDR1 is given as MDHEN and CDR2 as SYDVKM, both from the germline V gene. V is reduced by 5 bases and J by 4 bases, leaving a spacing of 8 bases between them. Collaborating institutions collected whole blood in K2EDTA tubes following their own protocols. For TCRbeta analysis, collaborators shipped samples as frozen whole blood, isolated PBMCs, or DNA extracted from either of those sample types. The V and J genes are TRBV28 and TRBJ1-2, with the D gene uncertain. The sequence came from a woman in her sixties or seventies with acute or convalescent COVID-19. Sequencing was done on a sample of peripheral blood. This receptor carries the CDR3 CASSPPSYGYTF. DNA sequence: TGTGCCAGCAGTCCCCCCAGCTATGGCTACACCTTC.